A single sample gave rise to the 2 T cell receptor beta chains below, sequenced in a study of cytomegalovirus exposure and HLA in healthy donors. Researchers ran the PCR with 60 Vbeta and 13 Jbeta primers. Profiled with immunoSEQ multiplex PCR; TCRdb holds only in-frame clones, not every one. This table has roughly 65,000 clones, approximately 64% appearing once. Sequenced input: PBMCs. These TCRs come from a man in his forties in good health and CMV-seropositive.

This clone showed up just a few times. CDR3 bases: TGTGCCAGCAGTTACTCGTGGGCAGCCGAAGCTTTCTTT. This sequence encodes CASSYSWAAEAFF. The chain combines TRBV6-5 with TRBJ1-1; D unresolved. This CDR3 contains 13 residues. The germline V and J ends were trimmed by 0 bases and 8 bases, with 10 bases remaining between them. Germline values: CDR1 MNHEY, CDR2 SVGAGI.

The CDR3 here is CASKRGLDTIYF. CDR3 coding DNA: TGTGCCAGCAAAAGGGGGCTGGACACCATATATTTT. The chain combines TRBV19 with TRBJ1-3; TRBD1 matches at 7 bases. The CDR3 is 12 residues long. From germline, CDR1 is LNHDA and CDR2 SQIVND (reference sequence). V lost 9 bases and J lost 8; bases outside the gene matches: 7.